This entry is about one TCR beta chain. No antigen is known for it. This sample was taken from a study of T-cell memory formation after mild COVID-19. Study-wide findings and caveats: There was a balanced CD4/CD8 profile in clones contracting day 15 to 85, and later expanders leaned CD4+.

This CDR3 spans 14 amino acids. Trimming took off 3 bases at V and 6 bases at J, with 14 bases between the two ends. Per germline, CDR1 LNHDA and CDR2 SQIVND (reference sequence). TCRdb reprocessed the 5' RACE reads via MiXCR and lists one record per CDR3 protein. This table has roughly 620,000 distinct CDR3 sequences, about a sixth appearing once. This clonotype originated in an adult woman who had mild COVID-19 (a few samples of this study predate the infection). Cell type and time point are not known. The chain uses TRBV19 and TRBJ1-2; no definite D call. Sequencing was done on a sample of PBMCs or a T cell subset sorted from them (not recorded which). The CDR3, as DNA: TGTGCCAGTAGTATGGTCGACGGGAGGGATGGCTACACCTTC. This sequence encodes CASSMVDGRDGYTF.